Presented here are 25 T cell receptor beta chains from one specimen sequenced in a study of T cell responses to AZD1222 COVID-19 vaccine. The repertoire was sequenced with immunoSEQ multiplex PCR; TCRdb's copy has only in-frame clones and lacks some. The sample has about 130,000 clones, roughly 92% seen once. The sequences come from peripheral blood, collected 28 days after the second AZD1222 dose. The receptor source for this set is an adult who received the AZD1222 COVID-19 vaccine.

The chain has TRBV5-1 and TRBJ1-5; a weak D match, TRBD1 (6 bases). The CDR3 is 13 residues long. From germline, CDR1 is SGHRS and CDR2 YFSETQ. V was clipped by 2 bases and J by 5 bases, with 8 bases between them. CDR3 region: CASSLQGDQPQHF. For the CDR3, the DNA is TGCGCCAGCAGCTTACAGGGAGATCAGCCCCAGCATTTT.

This chain joins TRBV29-1 and TRBJ1-1; D is possibly TRBD1 (5 bases). Germline loops: CDR1 SQVTM, CDR2 ANQGSEA. CDR3 length: 13 amino acids. CDR3 region: CKGGEIEDTEAFF. CDR3 DNA sequence: TGCAAGGGAGGGGAAATTGAGGACACTGAAGCTTTCTTT.

The J gene is TRBJ2-3, the V gene TRBV6-6; D is unresolved. Germline CDR1 reads MNHNY; CDR2 reads SVGAGI (reference sequence). The CDR3 consists of 13 residues. V lost 7 bases and J lost 1, with 9 bases in between. The CDR3 nucleotides read TGTGCCAGCACAGCCCCCGGCACAGATACGCAGTATTTT. It specifies CASTAPGTDTQYF.

The gene calls are TRBV19 and TRBJ1-1; D possibly corresponds to TRBD1 (5 bases). Germline lookup yields CDR1 LNHDA and CDR2 SQIVND (reference sequence). The CDR3 has 14 residues. The V gene lost 3 bases and the J gene lost 4 bases, with 12 bases spanning the gap. This CDR3 reads CASSMGVEGTEAFF. The CDR3 coding sequence is TGTGCCAGTAGTATGGGGGTCGAGGGCACTGAAGCTTTCTTT.

J is TRBJ1-1 and V is TRBV6-5; no firm D call. Trimming removed 6 bases at V and 6 bases at J, with 8 bases between. This CDR3 is built from 11 residues. Per the germline V gene, CDR1 is MNHEY and CDR2 is SVGAGI. The CDR3 region is CASRTAAEAFF. As DNA, the CDR3 is TGTGCCAGCAGAACAGCCGCTGAAGCTTTCTTT.

This chain uses TRBV2 with TRBJ2-7, with 7 bases that match TRBD2. The V gene end was trimmed by 4 bases and the J gene end by 2 bases; junction bases not matched to a gene: 5. Germline V gene sequence: CDR1 SNHLY, CDR2 FYNNEI. This CDR3 is 14 amino acids long. This CDR3 is CASSAYGLAYEQYF. CDR3 nucleotide sequence: TGTGCCAGCAGTGCGTATGGACTAGCCTACGAGCAGTACTTC.

The chain combines TRBV30 with TRBJ1-5, with TRBD1 as a possible D gene (5 bases). V was cut by 1 base and J by 9 bases, with 10 bases left in between. Germline CDR1 is GTSNPN and CDR2 is SVGIG (reference sequence). The CDR3 is made up of 12 amino acids. Written as DNA, the CDR3 is TGTGCCTGGAGTGGGGGGGGAAGGCCCCAGCATTTT. Translating it yields CAWSGGGRPQHF.

This chain uses TRBV4-2 with TRBJ1-4; no definite D call. This CDR3 spans 12 amino acids. The germline gives CDR1 LGHNA, CDR2 YNFKEQ. V was shortened by 0 bases and J by 10 bases, with 6 bases between the two germline ends. This chain's CDR3 is CASSQDGGKLFF. CDR3 nucleotides: TGTGCCAGCAGCCAAGATGGAGGAAAACTGTTTTTT.

V and J are TRBV29-1 and TRBJ1-2, with 12 bases matching TRBD1. V gave up 6 bases and J gave up 6 bases; unmatched junction bases: 8. Germline V gives CDR1 SQVTM, CDR2 ANQGSEA. The CDR3 covers 14 residues. CDR3 in DNA: TGCAGCGTGGCCCCCGGGACAGGGGGCCATGGCTACACCTTC. This codes for CSVAPGTGGHGYTF.

In its sample, this clone was seen once. V is TRBV7-9 and J is TRBJ2-5; tentative D call: TRBD2 (7 bases). Trimming shortened V by 2 bases and J by 5 bases, and 12 bases separated the two germline ends. The germline gives CDR1 SEHNR, CDR2 FQNEAQ (reference sequence). The length of the CDR3 is 14 residues. In DNA form, the CDR3 reads TGTGCCAGCAGCTTAAAGGGGGGGCAGGAGACCCAGTACTTC. This codes for CASSLKGGQETQYF.

This chain joins TRBV18 and TRBJ2-2; no clear D. Germline lookup yields CDR1 KGHSH and CDR2 LQKENI. V was pared by 5 bases and J by 3 bases, with 7 bases between. The CDR3 sequence is 13 residues long. The CDR3 region has the DNA TGTGCCAGCTCATTCTCACACACCGGGGAGCTGTTTTTT. Amino acids: CASSFSHTGELFF. The full variable domain, completed using reference TRBV18 and TRBJ2-2, is NAGVMQNPRHLVRRRGQEARLRCSPMKGHSHVYWYRQLPEEGLKFMVYLQKENIIDESGMPKERFSAEFPKEGPSILRIQQVVRGDSAAYFCASSFSHTGELFFGEGSRLTVL.

This chain connects TRBV5-1 to TRBJ1-4, with D possibly matching TRBD1 (6 bases). Trimming cost V 0 bases and J 2 bases, with 11 bases left between them. The CDR3 length is 16 residues. Germline values: CDR1 SGHRS, CDR2 YFSETQ. The chain's CDR3 is CASSLVGGATNEKLFF. Here the CDR3 DNA reads TGCGCCAGCAGCTTGGTGGGGGGCGCGACTAATGAAAAACTGTTTTTT.

This clone was detected once. This chain uses TRBV27 with TRBJ1-5; D may be TRBD1 (6 bases). Trimming pared 5 bases from V and 5 bases from J, leaving 10 bases between. CDR3 length: 13 residues. Germline V gene lookup returns CDR1 MNHEY and CDR2 SMNVEV (reference sequence). CDR3 amino acids: CASSPQGHQPQHF. In DNA form, the CDR3 reads TGTGCCAGCAGTCCACAGGGACATCAGCCCCAGCATTTT.

The V and J genes are TRBV7-2 and TRBJ2-1; 9 bases align to TRBD2. The V and J ends lost 6 bases and 10 bases, in that order; junction bases with no gene match: 16. Per germline, CDR1 SGHTA and CDR2 FQGNSA. CDR3 length: 16 amino acids. The CDR3 region has the DNA TGTGCCAGCAGTTCTCTTTTGCGGGGGGGGGCACGGGAGCAGTTCTTC. Encoded protein: CASSSLLRGGAREQFF.

The chain joins TRBV20-1 to TRBJ2-1, with 7 positions matching TRBD2. In germline, CDR1 is DFQATT, CDR2 SNEGSKA (reference sequence). Germline trimming cut 3 bases from V and 4 bases from J; bases unmatched to any gene: 6. This CDR3 comprises 14 residues. CDR3 loop: CSASRREGYNEQFF. CDR3 sequence (DNA): TGCAGTGCTAGTCGGAGGGAGGGGTACAATGAGCAGTTCTTC.

This chain connects TRBV12-3 or TRBV12-4 to TRBJ2-7, with 7 bases matching TRBD1. CDR3 length: 13 residues. After removal of 0 bases from V and 6 bases from J, the junction contained 2 bases not matched to a gene. CDR3 loop: CASSLAGGLEQYF. The DNA of the CDR3 is TGTGCCAGCAGTTTAGCAGGGGGCCTCGAGCAGTACTTC.

This chain links TRBV19 with TRBJ2-5; 13 positions agree with TRBD2. The V and J ends lost 4 bases and 5 bases, in that order; junction bases with no gene match: 7. The length of the CDR3 is 16 residues. Germline V lookup: CDR1 LNHDA, CDR2 SQIVND (reference sequence). This CDR3 is CASSTGLAGARETQYF. CDR3 sequence (DNA): TGTGCCAGTAGTACCGGACTAGCGGGGGCCCGGGAGACCCAGTACTTC.

This chain's CDR3 is CASSQTREHYGYTF. The CDR3 DNA follows: TGTGCCAGCAGTCAAACACGGGAACACTATGGCTACACCTTC. The rearrangement uses TRBV7-9 and TRBJ1-2; D unresolved. This CDR3 has 14 residues. CDR1 and CDR2 from the germline V gene are SEHNR and FQNEAQ (reference sequence). V was shortened by 6 bases and J by 3 bases, with 14 bases between the two germline ends.

The V gene is TRBV27, the J gene TRBJ1-6, with 7 bases identical to TRBD1. Germline lookup yields CDR1 MNHEY and CDR2 SMNVEV (reference sequence). With V trimmed by 8 bases and J by 7 bases, 11 bases remained unmatched. The CDR3 runs 15 residues. The CDR3 here is CASDRPGGQNSPLHF. CDR3 nucleotides: TGTGCCAGCGATCGCCCGGGGGGACAGAATTCACCCCTCCACTTT.

The chain uses TRBV7-7 and TRBJ2-5, with 7 nucleotides matching TRBD2. The V gene's germline CDR1 is SSHAT and CDR2 FNYEAQ (reference sequence). Trimming at V came to 8 bases and at J to 7 bases, leaving 13 bases not matched to a gene. The CDR3 is made up of 14 amino acids. CDR3 region: CASRVGREFGTQYF. CDR3 nucleotide sequence: TGTGCCAGCCGCGTAGGGCGGGAGTTCGGGACCCAGTACTTC.

The J gene is TRBJ1-5, the V gene TRBV27; D is unclear. This CDR3 spans 15 amino acids. The germline V and J ends were trimmed by 7 bases and 5 bases, with 18 bases remaining between them. The germline V gene encodes CDR1 MNHEY and CDR2 SMNVEV (reference sequence). CDR3 protein: CASMGSVGPYQPQHF. The CDR3 region has the DNA TGTGCCAGCATGGGGTCTGTAGGACCTTATCAGCCCCAGCATTTT.

V gene TRBV7-2 combines with J gene TRBJ1-6; a weak D match, TRBD1 (6 bases). The CDR3 contains 16 residues. Trimming pared 6 bases from V and 0 bases from J, leaving 12 bases between. CDR1 and CDR2 from the germline V gene are SGHTA and FQGNSA. In DNA form, the CDR3 reads TGTGCCAGCAGGTCTGGGACAAGCTCCTATAATTCACCCCTCCACTTT. Amino acid sequence: CASRSGTSSYNSPLHF.

J is TRBJ2-2 and V is TRBV14; D ambiguous. Germline V lookup: CDR1 SGHDN, CDR2 FVKESK. V gave up 1 base and J gave up 4 bases, with 16 bases separating them. This CDR3 is 17 amino acids long. The CDR3 is CASSQVGGRTRTGELFF. The CDR3 DNA sequence: TGTGCCAGCAGCCAAGTTGGTGGCAGGACCCGCACCGGGGAGCTGTTTTTT.

The V and J genes are TRBV7-2 and TRBJ1-1; 9 bases map to TRBD1. Trimming took 4 bases from V and 7 from J; bases not matched to a gene: 4. The length of the CDR3 is 13 residues. CDR1 and CDR2 (germline): SGHTA, FQGNSA. The CDR3 is CASSYTGQGEAFF. Here the CDR3 DNA reads TGTGCCAGCAGCTACACGGGACAGGGTGAAGCTTTCTTT.

The chain combines TRBV7-9 with TRBJ2-1, with 7 nucleotides matching TRBD1. The CDR3 has 13 residues. Germline V lookup: CDR1 SEHNR, CDR2 FQNEAQ (reference sequence). The V and J ends lost 6 bases and 5 bases, in that order; junction bases with no gene match: 4. This chain's CDR3 is CASRTGIDNEQFF. Written as DNA, the CDR3 is TGTGCCAGCAGGACAGGGATAGACAATGAGCAGTTCTTC.